These 28 T cell receptor beta chains were sequenced from one sample in a study of T cells in Graves' hyperthyroidism and ophthalmopathy. Using RNA transcripts as the source, TCR beta CDR3 regions were amplified. In the first-round RT-PCR of the TCR CDR3, the HTBI primer set was used. TCRdb fed the multiplex PCR reads into MiXCR, producing one record per CDR3 protein. The table shows approximately 300,000 distinct CDR3 sequences, with roughly 17% occurring only once. Material for sequencing was blood. These receptors were obtained from a man younger than 40 with Graves' hyperthyroidism.

The chain links TRBV29-1 to TRBJ2-2; TRBD1 matches 7 bases. There are 14 residues in the CDR3. V was pared by 4 bases and J by 1 base, with 3 bases of the junction left unmatched. The germline V gene encodes CDR1 SQVTM and CDR2 ANQGSEA. CDR3 DNA: TGCAGCGTTGCTGGACAGGAGAACACCGGGGAGCTGTTTTTT. The encoded protein is CSVAGQENTGELFF.

The chain is built from TRBV6-2 or TRBV6-3 and TRBJ2-2, with 7 bases aligning to TRBD2. Germline V gene data show CDR1 as MNHEY and CDR2 as SVGEGT. This CDR3 region has 17 residues. V was clipped by 2 bases and J by 2 bases; unmatched bases: 8. The CDR3, as DNA: TGTGCCAGCAGTTACACTTCTAGCGGATTTAACACCGGGGAGCTGTTTTTT. This gives the protein CASSYTSSGFNTGELFF.

The table lists this clonotype with many counts. CDR3 sequence reads: CASSEQGIGSNQPQHF. CDR3 DNA sequence: TGTGCCAGCAGTGAACAGGGGATAGGAAGCAATCAGCCCCAGCATTTT. The V and J genes are TRBV7-2 and TRBJ1-5, with 7 nucleotides matching TRBD1. Germline assignment: CDR1 SGHTA and CDR2 FQGNSA. There are 16 residues in the CDR3. V was clipped by 6 bases and J by 1 base; unmatched bases: 9.

The chain combines TRBV29-1 with TRBJ2-3; 8 bases fit TRBD2. The CDR3 runs to 13 residues. Germline assignment: CDR1 SQVTM and CDR2 ANQGSEA. Trimming at V came to 5 bases and at J to 2 bases, leaving 3 bases not matched to a gene. DNA of the CDR3: TGCAGCGTTCCACTAGCGGCCACAGATACGCAGTATTTT. As protein: CSVPLAATDTQYF.

This clonotype was found many times. The V call is TRBV10-3, the J call TRBJ1-1; TRBD1 aligns across 9 bases. The CDR3 is made up of 18 amino acids. J gave up 2 bases and V 8 bases, and 18 bases lay outside the gene matches. Germline V gene sequence: CDR1 ENHRY, CDR2 SYGVKD. CDR3 sequence (DNA): TGTGCCATCCGAAAACACCGGGGACAGGGAAGCGGTAACACTGAAGCTTTCTTT. It yields the protein CAIRKHRGQGSGNTEAFF.

The genes are TRBV12-5 and TRBJ2-6; tentative D call: TRBD1 (6 bases). There are 15 residues in the CDR3. In germline, CDR1 is LGHNT, CDR2 FRNRAP. Trimming took 6 bases from V and 3 from J, leaving 12 bases between them. The CDR3 DNA reads TGTGCTAGTGGCGCGGCAGGGGTTGGGGCCAACGTCCTGACTTTC. This translates into CASGAAGVGANVLTF.

The chain uses TRBV20-1 and TRBJ2-3; D gene uncertain. Between the trimmed V and J ends, which lost 6 bases and 1 base, there was a span of 14 bases. CDR1 and CDR2 from the germline V gene are DFQATT and SNEGSKA (reference sequence). The CDR3 length is 14 residues. In nucleotides, the CDR3 is TGCAGTGCCCCTACTCCGAGCGGCACAGATACGCAGTATTTT. Translation: CSAPTPSGTDTQYF.

For this clonotype: A junction boundary mismatches the germline segment, possibly from a read error. This chain links TRBV7-7 with TRBJ2-5, with D possibly called TRBD1 or TRBD2 (5 bases each). From germline, CDR1 is SSHAT and CDR2 FNYEAQ (reference sequence). The CDR3 consists of 13 residues. This CDR3 reads CASSWVRGETQYF. The CDR3 DNA reads TGTGCTAGCAGCTGGGTGAGGGGCGAGACCCAGTACTTC.

V and J are TRBV11-2 and TRBJ2-4; possible D gene TRBD2, 6 bases. This CDR3 comprises 18 residues. V gave up 2 bases and J gave up 8 bases, with 25 bases separating them. The germline V gene encodes CDR1 SGHAT and CDR2 FQNNGV. The CDR3 region is CASSLSYKLGDPGDIQYF. The CDR3 DNA is TGTGCCAGCAGCTTATCCTATAAACTTGGGGACCCGGGGGACATTCAGTACTTC.

Details on this clonotype: The junction differs from germline at one of its ends, possibly a read error. This chain links TRBV24-1 with TRBJ2-5, with D hard to call. The CDR3 extends over 15 amino acids. Per germline, CDR1 KGHDR and CDR2 SFDVKD. CDR3 sequence reads: CATSDSGPPGEAQYF. For the CDR3, the DNA is TGTGCCACCAGTGATTCCGGGCCCCCTGGAGAGGCCCAGTACTTC.

In this sample, this clonotype turned up many times. The CDR3 protein is CASSPPPGNQPQHF. CDR3 nucleotides: TGTGCCAGCAGCCCTCCCCCGGGGAATCAGCCCCAGCATTTT. The chain links TRBV2 to TRBJ1-5; D remains unclear. V lost 6 bases and J 4 bases, leaving 13 bases between the germline ends. The CDR3 totals 14 residues. Germline V gene lookup returns CDR1 SNHLY and CDR2 FYNNEI.

This clonotype was found a few times. The chain joins TRBV6-1 to TRBJ2-7; D unclear. The CDR3 spans 14 residues. V lost 1 base and J lost 0, with 7 bases in between. Germline values: CDR1 MNHNS, CDR2 SASEGT. The CDR3, as DNA: TGTGCCAGCAGTGAAGGATACGCCTCCTACGAGCAGTACTTC. Translated: CASSEGYASYEQYF.

The rearrangement joins TRBV6-1 to TRBJ2-3; 13 nucleotides align to TRBD2. CDR3 length equals 16 residues. Germline V gives CDR1 MNHNS, CDR2 SASEGT. Germline trimming cut 4 bases from V and 6 bases from J; bases unmatched to any gene: 7. CDR3 in DNA: TGTGCCAGCAGTGCCACTAGCGGGAGGGCCACTGATACGCAGTATTTT. Translated: CASSATSGRATDTQYF.

The chain is built from TRBV24-1 and TRBJ2-2, with a weak D call TRBD2 (6 bases). CDR1 is KGHDR, CDR2 SFDVKD, per germline. The ends were cut back, 3 bases at V and 3 bases at J, with 13 bases in the middle. This CDR3 has 16 residues. Here the CDR3 DNA reads TGTGCCACCAGTGATGCGGACGGGGAGGACACCGGGGAGCTGTTTTTT. This sequence encodes CATSDADGEDTGELFF.

There are many counts of this clonotype. The V call is TRBV20-1, the J call TRBJ2-3, with a tentative D call TRBD2 (5 bases). The CDR3 consists of 14 residues. CDR1 and CDR2 (germline): DFQATT, SNEGSKA (reference sequence). V lost 6 bases and J lost 0, with 13 bases in between. CDR3 sequence (DNA): TGCAGTGCACGAATAGCGCACAGCACAGATACGCAGTATTTT. Protein: CSARIAHSTDTQYF.

This clonotype was counted between two and nine times. J is TRBJ1-1 and V is TRBV6-5, with a tentative D call TRBD1 (6 bases). V was pared by 2 bases and J by 7 bases, with 17 bases between. The CDR3 extends over 15 amino acids. Germline V gene lookup returns CDR1 MNHEY and CDR2 SVGAGI. The CDR3, as DNA: TGTGCCAGCAGTTACGGAGGCCAGGGGAAGGGTGAAGCTTTCTTT. Protein product: CASSYGGQGKGEAFF.

As regards this clonotype: The junction and the germline gene differ at one end; a read error may be behind it. V gene TRBV7-9 combines with J gene TRBJ2-7; a weak D match, TRBD2 (5 bases). Germline assignment: CDR1 SEHNR and CDR2 FQNEAQ (reference sequence). CDR3 length: 16 residues. Here the CDR3 reads CVSSFPLGRGENEQYF. CDR3 DNA sequence: TGTGTCAGCAGCTTTCCTCTAGGGAGAGGTGAGAACGAGCAGTACTTC.

This clonotype was found a few times. The V and J genes are TRBV5-1 and TRBJ2-1; TRBD1 aligns across 9 bases. V shed 5 bases and J 7 bases; nucleotides not matched to a gene: 10. This CDR3 region has 15 residues. CDR1 SGHRS and CDR2 YFSETQ come from the germline V gene. Written as DNA, the CDR3 is TGCGCCAGCAGGGGGACCGGGACAGGGTTTAATGAGCAGTTCTTC. As protein: CASRGTGTGFNEQFF.

The V gene is TRBV20-1, the J gene TRBJ2-7, with TRBD1 matching 10 bases. Germline assignment: CDR1 DFQATT and CDR2 SNEGSKA (reference sequence). The CDR3 consists of 15 residues. V lost 4 bases, J lost 3 bases, and 9 bases stayed unmatched. DNA for the CDR3: TGCAGTGCTAACTTTAGGGACAGGGGCGGCTACGAGCAGTACTTC. This encodes CSANFRDRGGYEQYF.

The chain carries TRBV9 and TRBJ2-7; 9 nucleotides align to TRBD1. The CDR3 totals 16 residues. Germline assignment: CDR1 SGDLS and CDR2 YYNGEE. V gave up 0 bases and J gave up 7 bases; unmatched junction bases: 11. The CDR3 spells CASSVVSGQGIEEQYF. The CDR3 nucleotides are TGTGCCAGCAGCGTAGTATCCGGACAGGGGATAGAGGAGCAGTACTTC. The full variable domain, its missing parts supplied by reference TRBV9 and TRBJ2-7, is DSGVTQTPKHLITATGQRVTLRCSPRSGDLSVYWYQQSLDQGLQFLIQYYNGEERAKGNILERFSAQQFPDLHSELNLSSLELGDSALYFCASSVVSGQGIEEQYFGPGTRLTVT.

V is TRBV11-3 and J is TRBJ1-2; D call uncertain. V was cut by 5 bases and J by 3 bases, with 16 bases left in between. The CDR3 length is 15 residues. Germline CDR1 reads SGHNT; CDR2 reads YENEEA. The chain's CDR3 is CASSRGLTEDYGYTF. The CDR3 nucleotides read TGTGCCAGCAGCCGAGGACTTACGGAGGACTATGGCTACACCTTC. Variable domain in full (rest from reference TRBV11-3 and TRBJ1-2): EAGVVQSPRYKIIEKKQPVAFWCNPISGHNTLYWYLQNLGQGPELLIRYENEEAVDDSQLPKDRFSAERLKGVDSTLKIQPAELGDSAVYLCASSRGLTEDYGYTFGSGTRLTVV.

The chain uses TRBV20-1 and TRBJ2-3, with 8 positions matching TRBD2. Germline loops: CDR1 DFQATT, CDR2 SNEGSKA (reference sequence). The CDR3 covers 15 residues. The ends lost 5 bases at V and 2 bases at J; junction bases unmatched: 9. The DNA of the CDR3 is TGCAGTGCTCCTCTCGGAGCGGGGGCCACAGATACGCAGTATTTT. Protein: CSAPLGAGATDTQYF.

There are many counts of this clonotype. The chain combines TRBV7-2 with TRBJ2-3; D ambiguous. CDR1 SGHTA and CDR2 FQGNSA come from the germline V gene. The V gene lost 8 bases and the J gene lost 0 bases, with 12 bases spanning the gap. The CDR3 covers 14 residues. CDR3 DNA sequence: TGTGCCAGCGTAGATAGTGCCAGCACAGATACGCAGTATTTT. Translating gives CASVDSASTDTQYF.

This clonotype was observed at least ten times. The chain links TRBV12-5 to TRBJ1-1; no clear D. V shed 7 bases and J shed 0 bases, with 12 bases lying between them. This CDR3 region has 14 residues. Looked up from germline, CDR1 is LGHNT and CDR2 is FRNRAP. The CDR3: CASAPTAMNTEAFF. In DNA, the CDR3 is TGTGCTAGTGCCCCGACGGCAATGAACACTGAAGCTTTCTTT.

In its sample, this clonotype was seen many times. The chain links TRBV24-1 to TRBJ2-3, with D possibly TRBD2 on 5 matching bases. CDR1 KGHDR and CDR2 SFDVKD come from the germline V gene. The CDR3 has 12 residues. V lost 8 bases to trimming and J lost 3 bases, with 8 bases between them. This CDR3 reads CATTGVTDTQYF. In DNA, the CDR3 is TGTGCCACCACCGGGGTGACAGATACGCAGTATTTT.

The rearrangement links TRBV30 to TRBJ2-1; 7 bases map to TRBD2. The CDR3 has 17 amino acids. The V segment lost 1 base and the J segment 9 bases; nucleotides outside the gene matches: 18. Germline assignment: CDR1 GTSNPN and CDR2 SVGIG (reference sequence). The CDR3 spells CAWSGWEGSLIRTEQFF. As DNA, the CDR3 is TGTGCCTGGAGTGGGTGGGAGGGCTCCCTTATCCGTACTGAGCAGTTCTTC. The variable domain in full, with the rest retrieved from reference TRBV30 and TRBJ2-1, is SQTIHQWPATLVQPVGSPLSLECTVEGTSNPNLYWYRQAAGRGLQLLFYSVGIGQISSEVPQNLSASRPQDRQFILSSKKLLLSDSGFYLCAWSGWEGSLIRTEQFFGPGTRLTVL.

As to this clonotype: Its ends do not fully match the called genes, so a read error is possible. V gene TRBV27 combines with J gene TRBJ2-3; D unresolved. CDR3 length equals 12 residues. Germline CDR1 MNHEY, CDR2 SMNVEV (reference sequence). CDR3 loop: CASGLGTDTQYF. The CDR3 region has the DNA TGTGCCAGCGGTTTGGGGACAGATACGCAGTATTTT.

This clonotype was recorded at least ten times. The V call is TRBV20-1, the J call TRBJ2-5; no definite D call. The germline V gene encodes CDR1 DFQATT and CDR2 SNEGSKA (reference sequence). The CDR3 is made up of 13 amino acids. Trimming removed 5 bases from V and 3 bases from J, with 13 bases in between. CDR3 region: CSAVWATKETQYF. Written as DNA, the CDR3 is TGCAGTGCTGTCTGGGCGACGAAAGAGACCCAGTACTTC.